The 16 T cell receptor beta chains reported below all come from one sample, sequenced in a study of response to subunit inactivated influenza vaccine. TCRdb re-called the RT-PCR reads with MiXCR, one entry per CDR3 protein. This table has 500,000 to 600,000 distinct CDR3 sequences, 16% appearing once. This material consisted of CD4+ T cells sorted from PBMCs, taken around 25 months after vaccination. Receptors originate from a man aged 45 to 70 who received an inactivated influenza vaccine.

In DNA, the CDR3 is TGCGCCAGCAGCCAAGGACTGGGTAACCGAGAGACCCAGTACTTC. Translation gives CASSQGLGNRETQYF. V is TRBV4-3 and J is TRBJ2-5, with D unclear. Germline CDR1 and CDR2: LGHNA and YSLEER. This CDR3 comprises 15 residues. V dropped 1 base and J dropped 4 bases, with 13 bases sitting between them.

The V gene is TRBV20-1, the J gene TRBJ2-7; TRBD2 matches 7 bases. The V gene's germline CDR1 is DFQATT and CDR2 SNEGSKA (reference sequence). The CDR3 sequence is 14 residues long. This CDR3 reads CRATPSSGYYEQYF. In DNA, the CDR3 is TGCAGGGCAACCCCGTCTAGCGGATACTACGAGCAGTACTTC.

This clonotype came up a few times. CDR3 residues: CASSLDRPGGYGYTF. DNA for the CDR3: TGCGCCAGCAGCTTGGACAGGCCGGGGGGCTATGGCTACACCTTC. J is TRBJ1-2 and V is TRBV5-1, with D possibly TRBD1 on 5 matching bases. Germline CDR1 SGHRS, CDR2 YFSETQ. The CDR3 is 15 amino acids. V was cut by 0 bases and J by 4 bases, with 13 bases left in between.

The chain links TRBV7-9 to TRBJ1-6; TRBD1 matches 7 bases. V lost 3 bases and J lost 9; bases outside the gene matches: 11. This CDR3 comprises 16 residues. Germline V gene lookup returns CDR1 SEHNR and CDR2 FQNEAQ (reference sequence). CDR3 sequence: CASSFGTVRGGSPLHF. CDR3 DNA sequence: TGTGCCAGCAGCTTTGGGACAGTCCGAGGGGGTTCACCCCTCCACTTT.

The rearrangement links TRBV12-3 or TRBV12-4 to TRBJ1-2, with 7 bases lining up with TRBD1. The trim removed 5 bases at V and 7 bases at J, leaving 16 bases unmatched. The CDR3 consists of 16 residues. The CDR3 here is CASSPGEGAQFGGYTF. As DNA, the CDR3 is TGTGCCAGCAGTCCTGGGGAGGGGGCTCAATTCGGTGGCTACACCTTC.

The rearrangement links TRBV28 to TRBJ1-1; D not certain. Germline values: CDR1 MDHEN, CDR2 SYDVKM. V dropped 5 bases and J dropped 8 bases, with 15 bases sitting between them. The CDR3 has 13 amino acids. The CDR3 spells CASSINGPREAFF. CDR3 nucleotide sequence: TGTGCCAGCAGTATAAACGGACCGAGGGAAGCTTTCTTT.

This clonotype was seen a handful of times. The chain recombines TRBV20-1 with TRBJ2-3; D is unresolved. The CDR3 extends over 11 amino acids. V was pared by 1 base and J by 13 bases, with 12 bases between. CDR1 and CDR2 (germline): DFQATT, SNEGSKA (reference sequence). CDR3 residues: CSARVDLWEYF. The CDR3, as DNA: TGCAGTGCTAGAGTTGACTTATGGGAGTATTTT.

The CDR3 loop is CASSQGLTDTQYF. For the CDR3, the DNA is TGCGCCAGCAGCCAGGGACTTACAGATACGCAGTATTTT. This sequence joins TRBV4-3 and TRBJ2-3, with D perhaps TRBD2 (6 bases). CDR3 length: 13 residues. Germline V lookup: CDR1 LGHNA, CDR2 YSLEER. Trimming took off 3 bases at V and 3 bases at J, with 7 bases between the two ends.

About this clonotype itself: Just one base apart from a much larger clone, this may be a read error. CDR3 sequence (DNA): TGTGCCAGCAACTCGAACACCGGGGAGCTGTTTTTT. It translates to CASNSNTGELFF. J is TRBJ2-2 and V is TRBV3-1; D ambiguous. Germline values: CDR1 LGHDT, CDR2 YNNKEL (reference sequence). The CDR3 consists of 12 residues. Trimming cost V 7 bases and J 0 bases, with 3 bases left between them.

The chain is built from TRBV11-2 and TRBJ2-1; TRBD2 matches 13 bases. Germline V gene data show CDR1 as SGHAT and CDR2 as FQNNGV. Unmatched junction bases numbered 7, after V lost 5 bases and J lost 0 bases. The CDR3 covers 18 residues. The CDR3 spells CASSRGLAGWSSYNEQFF. As DNA, the CDR3 is TGTGCCAGCAGCAGGGGACTAGCGGGGTGGAGCTCCTACAATGAGCAGTTCTTC.

This clonotype occurred a few times. The chain links TRBV10-3 to TRBJ2-1; D is tentatively TRBD1 or TRBD2 (5 bases each). Trimming took 5 bases from V and 4 from J, leaving 24 bases between them. The CDR3 extends over 18 amino acids. The V gene's germline CDR1 is ENHRY and CDR2 SYGVKD. CDR3 residues: CAISLNPGTRYLYNEQFF. CDR3 DNA: TGTGCCATCAGTTTGAATCCGGGGACCCGTTACTTGTACAATGAGCAGTTCTTC.

This clonotype was picked up a small number of times. The chain's CDR3 is CASSLGPTNQETQYF. Written as DNA, the CDR3 is TGTGCCAGCAGCTTGGGGCCTACCAACCAAGAGACCCAGTACTTC. This chain uses TRBV11-1 with TRBJ2-5, with a possible D match to TRBD1 (5 bases). V gave up 3 bases and J gave up 0 bases, with 11 bases separating them. This CDR3 comprises 15 residues. CDR1 and CDR2 (germline): SGHAT, FQDESV (reference sequence).

In this sample, this clonotype turned up a few times. J is TRBJ2-7 and V is TRBV9, with D perhaps TRBD1 or TRBD2 (6 bases each). The V end lost 3 bases, the J end lost 4 bases, and 26 bases lay between the germline ends. This CDR3 is 18 amino acids long. Germline V CDR1 and CDR2: SGDLS, YYNGEE. Here the CDR3 DNA reads TGTGCCAGCAGCGAAGACCAGCTTGGAGGGGGAGTAGGATACGAGCAGTACTTC. Translating gives CASSEDQLGGGVGYEQYF. The variable domain in full, completed from reference TRBV9 and TRBJ2-7, reads DSGVTQTPKHLITATGQRVTLRCSPRSGDLSVYWYQQSLDQGLQFLIQYYNGEERAKGNILERFSAQQFPDLHSELNLSSLELGDSALYFCASSEDQLGGGVGYEQYFGPGTRLTVT.

The V gene is TRBV6-4, the J gene TRBJ2-3; no clear D. The CDR3 consists of 13 residues. CDR1 is MRHNA and CDR2 is SNTAGT in the germline V gene. V dropped 2 bases and J dropped 6 bases, with 9 bases sitting between them. The DNA of the CDR3 is TGTGCCAGCAGTGACGGGCCGCGGGATACGCAGTATTTT. As protein: CASSDGPRDTQYF.

The rearrangement links TRBV6-1 to TRBJ2-7, with 13 nucleotides matching TRBD2. With 6 bases clipped from V and 2 bases from J, the junction kept 1 base outside the gene matches. CDR1 is MNHNS and CDR2 is SASEGT in the germline V gene. The CDR3 is 14 residues long. CDR3 sequence (DNA): TGTGCCAGCAGAACTAGCGGGGGGGCCTACGAGCAGTACTTC. It is translated as CASRTSGGAYEQYF.

The chain links TRBV5-1 to TRBJ2-4; 7 bases match TRBD2. Unmatched junction bases numbered 3, after V lost 0 bases and J lost 3 bases. The CDR3 totals 15 residues. CDR1 and CDR2 from the germline V gene are SGHRS and YFSETQ. This CDR3 is CASSLGGEGKNIQYF. Written as DNA, the CDR3 is TGCGCCAGCAGCTTGGGCGGGGAGGGCAAAAACATTCAGTACTTC.